Each of the 11 T cell receptor beta chains below was sequenced from the same sample in a study of identical twins' blood T cells. TCRdb redid the calling of the 5' RACE reads with MiXCR, one entry per CDR3 protein. This sample has a few hundred thousand distinct CDR3 sequences, with 28% found just once. What was sequenced was PBMCs. The receptors here all came from a woman aged 18-49 years in good health.

This clonotype has only a few counts. The chain joins TRBV20-1 to TRBJ2-7, with D unresolved. The germline V and J ends were trimmed by 1 base and 3 bases, with 7 bases remaining between them. Looked up from germline, CDR1 is DFQATT and CDR2 is SNEGSKA (reference sequence). The CDR3 runs to 12 residues. This CDR3 reads CSARVGIYEQYF. CDR3 in DNA: TGCAGTGCTAGAGTTGGAATCTACGAGCAGTACTTC.

The table lists this clonotype with a few counts. V is TRBV12-3 or TRBV12-4 and J is TRBJ2-5, with TRBD1 identical over 7 bases. J was trimmed by 0 bases and V by 3 bases; bases with no gene match: 4. There are 15 residues in the CDR3. CDR3 loop: CASSFRGFYQETQYF. The CDR3 DNA sequence: TGTGCCAGCAGTTTCAGGGGGTTCTACCAAGAGACCCAGTACTTC.

This clonotype was detected only a few times. Here the CDR3 DNA reads TGTGCCAGCAGCTGGGGAGGGTCGGAGCAGTACTTC. This encodes CASSWGGSEQYF. The chain is built from TRBV7-9 and TRBJ2-7, with 7 bases aligning to TRBD2. The length of the CDR3 is 12 residues. CDR1 and CDR2 from the germline V gene are SEHNR and FQNEAQ (reference sequence). The J segment lost 7 bases and the V segment lost 4 bases, leaving 4 bases of the junction unmatched. The variable domain in full, completed from reference TRBV7-9 and TRBJ2-7, reads DTGVSQNPRHKITKRGQNVTFRCDPISEHNRLYWYRQTLGQGPEFLTYFQNEAQLEKSRLLSDRFSAERPKGSFSTLEIQRTEQGDSAMYLCASSWGGSEQYFGPGTRLTVT.

V and J are TRBV2 and TRBJ1-1; no reliable D call. The germline V gene has CDR1 SNHLY and CDR2 FYNNEI. V lost 8 bases and J lost 7, with 8 bases in between. This CDR3 has 10 amino acids. CDR3 bases: TGTGCCAGCGGCAGAGATGAAGCTTTCTTT. It specifies CASGRDEAFF.

The CDR3 loop reads CASSQELTPLNYGYTF. The CDR3 DNA is TGCGCCAGCAGCCAAGAGCTTACCCCCCTTAACTATGGCTACACCTTC. The genes are TRBV4-3 and TRBJ1-2, with unresolved D. This CDR3 has 16 residues. Trimming cost V 0 bases and J 1 base, with 12 bases left between them. Germline V gene data show CDR1 as LGHNA and CDR2 as YSLEER.

V and J are TRBV20-1 and TRBJ1-5; D remains ambiguous. CDR1 and CDR2 (germline): DFQATT, SNEGSKA (reference sequence). Trimming left V 4 bases short and J 1 base short, with 8 bases between. This CDR3 is 13 amino acids long. The DNA of the CDR3 is TGCAGTGCTATTTCAGTGAGCAATCAGCCCCAGCATTTT. Translating gives CSAISVSNQPQHF.

There are many counts of this clonotype. The rearrangement joins TRBV11-2 to TRBJ1-6; 8 nucleotides match TRBD1. The CDR3 loop spans 15 amino acids. The germline gives CDR1 SGHAT, CDR2 FQNNGV. V dropped 4 bases and J dropped 9; count of bases not matched to a gene: 8. CDR3 coding DNA: TGTGCCAGCAGCTGGCAGACAGGGGCTGTTTCACCCCTCCACTTT. It is translated as CASSWQTGAVSPLHF.

In the case of this clonotype: Just one base apart from a much larger clone, this may be a read error. The J gene is TRBJ1-2, the V gene TRBV20-1, with D tentatively TRBD1 (5 bases). The length of the CDR3 is 11 residues. Germline CDR1 reads DFQATT; CDR2 reads SNEGSKA (reference sequence). CDR3 sequence reads: CSGQGNYGYTF. CDR3 bases: TGCAGCGGGCAGGGTAACTATGGCTACACCTTC.

This clonotype was observed a handful of times. The chain recombines TRBV7-8 with TRBJ1-1; TRBD1 is a possible D gene (5 bases). The CDR3 extends over 14 amino acids. Germline assignment: CDR1 SGHVS and CDR2 FQNEAQ. The V end lost 3 bases, the J end lost 4 bases, and 12 bases lay between the germline ends. Here the CDR3 reads CASSLMMGGTEAFF. For the CDR3, the DNA is TGTGCCAGCAGCTTGATGATGGGGGGCACTGAAGCTTTCTTT.

A few counts support this clonotype. The chain links TRBV29-1 to TRBJ2-3; D is perhaps TRBD2 (7 bases). The CDR3 has 14 residues. Trimming pared 5 bases from V and 4 bases from J, leaving 16 bases between. The germline V gene has CDR1 SQVTM and CDR2 ANQGSEA. CDR3 protein: CSVLGGQGADTQYF. CDR3 in DNA: TGCAGCGTTCTGGGGGGGCAAGGGGCAGATACGCAGTATTTT.

This rearrangement joins TRBV29-1 to TRBJ1-1; weak D call: TRBD1 (6 bases). Germline CDR1 and CDR2: SQVTM and ANQGSEA. The CDR3 totals 13 residues. The V end lost 7 bases, the J end lost 6 bases, and 18 bases lay between the germline ends. The chain's CDR3 is CSARTVQVAEAFF. CDR3 nucleotides: TGCAGCGCCCGGACAGTCCAGGTCGCTGAAGCTTTCTTT.